This T cell receptor (beta chain) is from a study of blood T cell repertoires in COVID-19. Across the study: T cells, B-cell-depleted T cells, or PBMCs provided the cDNA or gDNA that served as material.

In germline, CDR1 is SEHNR, CDR2 FQNEAQ (reference sequence). With V trimmed by 5 bases and J by 0 bases, 11 bases remained unmatched. This CDR3 has 18 amino acids. Per the study methods: Reference gene primer amplification yielded estimated nucleated cell counts. Libraries were prepared by immunoSEQ multiplex PCR; TCRdb keeps only in-frame clonotypes and omits some of them. V, J and clone size are those of that table, while D and trimming were read from the DNA. The sample holds roughly 300,000 clones, less than 90% seen once. The source material was peripheral blood. The gene calls are TRBV7-9 and TRBJ2-3; 10 bases are a match to TRBD2. The origin of this receptor is a young woman with COVID-19, enrolled during active disease. The CDR3 DNA reads as TGTGCCAGCAGCCTATCTAGCGGGGGAGGCGTTAGCACAGATACGCAGTATTTT. This encodes CASSLSSGGGVSTDTQYF.